This T cell receptor (beta chain) is from a study of blood T cell repertoires in COVID-19. Background on the study: The samples span acute and convalescent COVID-19 from the United States, Italy and Spain. T cells, B-cell-depleted T cells, or PBMCs supplied cDNA or gDNA.

In the authors' methods: Researchers report that nucleated cell counts were estimated from reference gene primer amplification. Clones were read by immunoSEQ multiplex PCR, and TCRdb kept only the in-frame ones, dropping some. V and J calls and clone size are given by that table; D and trimming were obtained from the DNA. The sample records about 180,000 clones, around 83% being singletons. The V segment lost 10 bases and the J segment 2 bases; nucleotides outside the gene matches: 10. The CDR3 extends over 15 amino acids. Per germline, CDR1 LNHDA and CDR2 SQIVND (reference sequence). The chain joins TRBV19 to TRBJ1-2; 10 bases fit TRBD1. This TCR derives from a woman aged 25-40 years with active or convalescent COVID-19. Sequencing used peripheral blood. The CDR3: CATSDRGLLNYGYTF. The CDR3 DNA reads as TGTGCCACCTCCGACAGGGGGCTTTTAAACTATGGCTACACCTTC.